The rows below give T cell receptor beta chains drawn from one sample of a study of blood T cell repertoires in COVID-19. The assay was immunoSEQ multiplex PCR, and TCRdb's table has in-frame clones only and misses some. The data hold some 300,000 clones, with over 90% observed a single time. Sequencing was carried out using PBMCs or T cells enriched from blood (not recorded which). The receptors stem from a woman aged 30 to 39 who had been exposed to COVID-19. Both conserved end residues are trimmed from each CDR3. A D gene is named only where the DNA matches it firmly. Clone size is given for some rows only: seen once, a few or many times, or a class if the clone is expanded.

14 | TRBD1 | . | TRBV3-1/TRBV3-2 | ASSQEPTGAVGGYT
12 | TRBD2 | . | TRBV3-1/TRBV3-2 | ASSVRGGIGEQY
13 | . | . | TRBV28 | ASNSDTGSWNEQF
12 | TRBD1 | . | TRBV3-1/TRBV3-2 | ASSQTDRDSPLH
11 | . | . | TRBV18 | ASSPPLYYGYT
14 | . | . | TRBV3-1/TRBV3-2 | ASSQDSWGGSSPLH
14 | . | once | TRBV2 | ASIPVGGRNSYEQY
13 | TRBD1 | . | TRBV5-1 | ASSSTGVRDTEAF
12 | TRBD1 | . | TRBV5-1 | ASSPGTGKDTQY
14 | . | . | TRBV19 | ASTIITGKGANVLT
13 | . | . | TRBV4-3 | ASSHLDRSNTEAF
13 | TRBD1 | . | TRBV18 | ASSPQGGGNQPQH
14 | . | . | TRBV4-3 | ASSPWAGRSGNTIY
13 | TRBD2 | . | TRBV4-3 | ASSRKAGGQETQY
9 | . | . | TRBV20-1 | SASTRDGYT
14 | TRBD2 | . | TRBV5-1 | ASSPGLAGSYNEQF
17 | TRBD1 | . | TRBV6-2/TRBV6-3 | ASSYSADRGLYSNQPQH
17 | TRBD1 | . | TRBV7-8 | ASSLGPAGQGLANYGYT
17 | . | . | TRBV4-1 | ASSQTRTWTDKMNYGYT
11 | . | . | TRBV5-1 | ASSPGGREEAF
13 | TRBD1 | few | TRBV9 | ASSPLGQGALGYT
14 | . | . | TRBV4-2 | ASSIRTDRRTDTQY
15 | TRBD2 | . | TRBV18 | ASSLRFAGVSTDTQY
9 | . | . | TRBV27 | ASTIKREQY
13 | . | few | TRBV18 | ASSPRRGTDSPLH
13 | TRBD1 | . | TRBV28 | ASNRDRGHYYGYT
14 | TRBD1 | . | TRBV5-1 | ASSGGQGNLQETQY
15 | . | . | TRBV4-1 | ASSQEGGRAIQETQY
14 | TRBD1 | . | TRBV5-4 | ASSSIQGPNTGELF
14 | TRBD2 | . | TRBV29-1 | SAQTTGTSFFVEQF
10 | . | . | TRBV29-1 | SARGPNEKLF
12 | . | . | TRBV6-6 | ASSLRQDNTEAF
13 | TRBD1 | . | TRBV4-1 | ASSQWTGTANEQF
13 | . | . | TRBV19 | ASTPRAGDPYGYT